Each of the 18 T cell receptor beta chains below was sequenced from the same sample in a study of blood T cells in healthy people across ages. A sample-barcoded 5' primer and a J-beta primer mix were used in a second PCR of about 7 to 12 cycles. TCRdb passed the 5' RACE reads through MiXCR, listing each CDR3 protein once. The sample has roughly 500,000 distinct CDR3 sequences; nearly 25% are singletons. The same sample was also used in a study of T cells of mothers and their children.

Material for sequencing was blood. These TCRs come from a boy aged 10-17 years in good health.

This chain uses TRBV7-9 with TRBJ2-3; 8 bases align to TRBD1. The V and J ends lost 5 bases and 7 bases, in that order; junction bases with no gene match: 8. Germline lookup yields CDR1 SEHNR and CDR2 FQNEAQ (reference sequence). The CDR3 loop spans 14 amino acids. CDR3 region: CASSIGQGWYTQYF. For the CDR3, the DNA is TGTGCCAGCAGCATCGGACAGGGATGGTATACGCAGTATTTT.

This clonotype has a handful of counts. The rearrangement uses TRBV6-5 and TRBJ1-3, with D uncertain. CDR3 size: 14 residues. The V end was cut by 6 bases, the J end by 2 bases, with 11 bases between. Germline CDR1 MNHEY, CDR2 SVGAGI. CDR3: CASSQRATGNTIYF. As DNA, the CDR3 is TGTGCCAGCAGCCAACGGGCCACTGGAAACACCATATATTTT.

The chain joins TRBV5-1 to TRBJ1-2; TRBD1 matches at 11 bases. The J segment lost 6 bases and the V segment lost 4 bases, leaving 8 bases of the junction unmatched. Germline loops: CDR1 SGHRS, CDR2 YFSETQ. This CDR3 is built from 15 residues. The CDR3 DNA reads TGCGCCAGCAGCCGATCTGGACAGGGGGCGGATGGCTACACCTTC. This translates into CASSRSGQGADGYTF.

The CDR3 loop reads CSARAGEYSPLHF. CDR3 DNA sequence: TGCAGTGCTAGGGCAGGGGAGTACTCACCCCTCCACTTT. The chain combines TRBV20-1 with TRBJ1-6, with D possibly TRBD1 on 6 matching bases. V was trimmed by 3 bases and J by 10 bases, leaving 13 bases between them. Germline V gives CDR1 DFQATT, CDR2 SNEGSKA (reference sequence). This CDR3 has 13 residues.

This chain joins TRBV6-4 and TRBJ2-3; 7 bases are shared with TRBD2. V lost 6 bases, J lost 2 bases, and 8 bases stayed unmatched. This CDR3 has 15 amino acids. Germline CDR1 reads MRHNA; CDR2 reads SNTAGT. The CDR3 loop is CASSAGVENTDTQYF. The CDR3 DNA sequence: TGTGCCAGCAGCGCGGGAGTGGAGAACACAGATACGCAGTATTTT.

In its sample, this clonotype was seen a few times. The rearrangement links TRBV7-9 to TRBJ1-4, with a possible D match to TRBD1 (6 bases). CDR3 length equals 17 residues. The germline V gene encodes CDR1 SEHNR and CDR2 FQNEAQ (reference sequence). Trimming shortened V by 5 bases and J by 4 bases, and 20 bases separated the two germline ends. The CDR3: CASSPMTGASFNEKLFF. The CDR3 DNA is TGTGCCAGCAGCCCAATGACAGGAGCTTCCTTTAATGAAAAACTGTTTTTT.

This chain links TRBV28 with TRBJ2-3, with a tentative D call TRBD2 (7 bases). The CDR3 extends over 15 amino acids. V dropped 4 bases and J dropped 6 bases, with 17 bases sitting between them. The germline V gene encodes CDR1 MDHEN and CDR2 SYDVKM. CDR3 in amino acids: CASSSRGRNMDTQYF. The CDR3 DNA follows: TGTGCCAGCAGTTCGCGGGGGCGTAACATGGATACGCAGTATTTT.

This clonotype has a handful of counts. This chain links TRBV20-1 with TRBJ1-2, with no clear D. V lost 0 bases and J 8 bases, leaving 13 bases between the germline ends. This CDR3 comprises 13 residues. Germline CDR1 DFQATT, CDR2 SNEGSKA (reference sequence). The CDR3 here is CSARDLGRPGYTF. Here the CDR3 DNA reads TGCAGTGCTAGAGATCTAGGAAGACCCGGCTACACCTTC.

This chain uses TRBV10-3 with TRBJ2-7, with 9 bases matching TRBD2. The CDR3 is made up of 16 amino acids. The J segment lost 4 bases and the V segment lost 0 bases, leaving 7 bases of the junction unmatched. CDR1 and CDR2 from the germline V gene are ENHRY and SYGVKD. In DNA form, the CDR3 reads TGTGCCATCAGTGAGTCGGGCGGGAGGGCCGGATACGAGCAGTACTTC. Amino acids: CAISESGGRAGYEQYF.

CDR3 amino acids: CASSAGFGRADTQYF. The CDR3 nucleotides read TGTGCCAGCAGTGCAGGGTTTGGTCGGGCAGATACGCAGTATTTT. The V and J genes are TRBV28 and TRBJ2-3; maybe TRBD1 (5 bases). Per the germline V gene, CDR1 is MDHEN and CDR2 is SYDVKM. This CDR3 is 15 amino acids long. The V gene lost 5 bases and the J gene lost 4 bases, with 16 bases spanning the gap.

This clonotype has more than one count but fewer than ten. This chain links TRBV2 with TRBJ2-1, with TRBD1 identical over 9 bases. In germline, CDR1 is SNHLY, CDR2 FYNNEI. The CDR3 consists of 14 residues. The ends lost 8 bases at V and 5 bases at J; junction bases unmatched: 7. The CDR3 region has the DNA TGTGCCAGCGAGAGTAGGACAGGGGACAATGAGCAGTTCTTC. Translation gives CASESRTGDNEQFF.

V usage is TRBV27 and J usage is TRBJ2-5; tentatively, D is TRBD2 (6 bases). The CDR3 runs 15 residues. CDR1 is MNHEY and CDR2 is SMNVEV in the germline V gene (reference sequence). Trimming pared 5 bases from V and 5 bases from J, leaving 18 bases between. The CDR3 DNA is TGTGCCAGCAGTGCCATTGGCCTAGCGATCGAGACCCAGTACTTC. Its translation: CASSAIGLAIETQYF.

This clonotype was seen many times. The chain couples TRBV20-1 to TRBJ2-7, with no clear D. CDR3 length: 14 residues. Between the trimmed V and J ends, which lost 6 bases and 0 bases, there was a span of 15 bases. From germline, CDR1 is DFQATT and CDR2 SNEGSKA (reference sequence). CDR3 DNA sequence: TGCAGTGCACTATCCAGACTTAGCTCCTACGAGCAGTACTTC. Translated, it gives CSALSRLSSYEQYF.

V and J are TRBV24-1 and TRBJ2-4; the match to TRBD2 covers 14 bases. V dropped 4 bases and J dropped 5; count of bases not matched to a gene: 6. The CDR3 spans 17 residues. Germline CDR1 reads KGHDR; CDR2 reads SFDVKD. The CDR3 coding sequence is TGTGCCACCAGTGAGCCAGGACTAGCGGGAGGCGAAAACATTCAGTACTTC. Its translation is CATSEPGLAGGENIQYF.

The genes are TRBV9 and TRBJ1-4; no clear D. V dropped 0 bases and J dropped 4 bases, with 13 bases sitting between them. This CDR3 is built from 16 residues. In germline, CDR1 is SGDLS, CDR2 YYNGEE. DNA for the CDR3: TGTGCCAGCAGCGTAGCACCTAGACCTGATAATGAAAAACTGTTTTTT. Translated: CASSVAPRPDNEKLFF.

This clonotype was observed a handful of times. The genes are TRBV3-1 and TRBJ2-1, with unresolved D. Trimming stripped 1 base from V and 0 bases from J, with 7 bases between. The CDR3 consists of 15 residues. Germline V gene data show CDR1 as LGHDT and CDR2 as YNNKEL (reference sequence). DNA of the CDR3: TGTGCCAGCAGCCAAGGATCGAGCTCCTACAATGAGCAGTTCTTC. Amino acid sequence: CASSQGSSSYNEQFF.

This clonotype has more than one count but fewer than ten. V usage is TRBV20-1 and J usage is TRBJ2-5; 11 nucleotides line up with TRBD2. Near its end, the DNA agrees better with TRBJ2-7, so the J call may be wrong. The CDR3 runs to 15 residues. Germline V gene lookup returns CDR1 DFQATT and CDR2 SNEGSKA (reference sequence). This CDR3 reads CSARDGLAGAYEQYF. The CDR3 coding sequence is TGCAGTGCTAGAGATGGACTAGCGGGCGCCTACGAGCAGTACTTC.

This clonotype was seen more than once but under ten times. V and J are TRBV7-2 and TRBJ2-1, with TRBD2 matching over 11 bases. TRBJ2-5 explains the end of the DNA better; the J call may be wrong. The CDR3 totals 14 residues. The germline gives CDR1 SGHTA, CDR2 FQGNSA. The CDR3 loop reads CASSSGLAGQTQYF. The DNA of the CDR3 is TGTGCCAGCAGCTCCGGACTAGCGGGTCAGACCCAGTACTTC.